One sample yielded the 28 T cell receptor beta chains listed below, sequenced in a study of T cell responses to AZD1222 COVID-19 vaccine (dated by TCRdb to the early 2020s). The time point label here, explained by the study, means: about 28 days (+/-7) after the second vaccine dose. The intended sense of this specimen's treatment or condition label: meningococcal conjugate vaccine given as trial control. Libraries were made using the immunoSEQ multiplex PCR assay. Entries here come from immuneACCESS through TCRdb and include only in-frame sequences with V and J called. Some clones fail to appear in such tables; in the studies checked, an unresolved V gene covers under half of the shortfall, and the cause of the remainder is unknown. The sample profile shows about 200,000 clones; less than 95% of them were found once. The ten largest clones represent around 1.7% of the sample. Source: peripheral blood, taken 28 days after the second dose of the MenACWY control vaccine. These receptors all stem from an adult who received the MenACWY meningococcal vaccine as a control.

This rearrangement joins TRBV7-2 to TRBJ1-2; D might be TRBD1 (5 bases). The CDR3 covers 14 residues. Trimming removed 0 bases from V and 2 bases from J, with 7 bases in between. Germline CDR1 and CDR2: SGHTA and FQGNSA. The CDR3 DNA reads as TGTGCCAGCAGCTTAGCGGGGGAGAACTATGGCTACACCTTC. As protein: CASSLAGENYGYTF.

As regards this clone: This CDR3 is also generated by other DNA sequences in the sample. The CDR3 reads CASSIGGQPQHF. The CDR3 DNA is TGTGCCAGTAGTATAGGCGGTCAGCCCCAGCATTTT. This chain connects TRBV19 to TRBJ1-5; no reliable D call. V lost 1 base, J lost 6 bases, and 4 bases lay in between. From germline, CDR1 is LNHDA and CDR2 SQIVND (reference sequence). The CDR3 spans 12 residues.

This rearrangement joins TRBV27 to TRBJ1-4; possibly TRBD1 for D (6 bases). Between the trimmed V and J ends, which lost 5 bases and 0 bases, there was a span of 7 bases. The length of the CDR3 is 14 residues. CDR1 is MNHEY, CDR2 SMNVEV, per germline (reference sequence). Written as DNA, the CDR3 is TGTGCCAGCAGTCGACAGGCAACTAATGAAAAACTGTTTTTT. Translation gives CASSRQATNEKLFF.

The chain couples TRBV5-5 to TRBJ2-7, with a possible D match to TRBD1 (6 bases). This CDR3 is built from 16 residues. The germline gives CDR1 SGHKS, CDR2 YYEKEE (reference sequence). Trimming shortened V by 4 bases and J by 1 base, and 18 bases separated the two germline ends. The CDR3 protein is CASSPDSTMGSYEQYF. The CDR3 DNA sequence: TGTGCCAGCAGCCCGGACAGTACCATGGGGTCCTACGAGCAGTACTTC. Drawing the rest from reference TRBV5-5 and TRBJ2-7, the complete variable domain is DAGVTQSPTHLIKTRGQQVTLRCSPISGHKSVSWYQQVLGQGPQFIFQYYEKEERGRGNFPDRFSARQFPNYSSELNVNALLLGDSALYLCASSPDSTMGSYEQYFGPGTRLTVT.

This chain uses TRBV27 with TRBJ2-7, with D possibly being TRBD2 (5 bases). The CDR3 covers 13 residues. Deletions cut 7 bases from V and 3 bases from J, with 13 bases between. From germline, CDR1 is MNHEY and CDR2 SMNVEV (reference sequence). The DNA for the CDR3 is TGTGCCAGCAAGGATTCTAGCAGCTACGAGCAGTACTTC. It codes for CASKDSSSYEQYF.

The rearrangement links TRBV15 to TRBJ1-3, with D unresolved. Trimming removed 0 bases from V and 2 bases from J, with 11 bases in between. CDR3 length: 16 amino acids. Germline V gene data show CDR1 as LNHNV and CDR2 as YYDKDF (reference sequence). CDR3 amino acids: CATSRDLGFTGNTIYF. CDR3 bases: TGTGCCACCAGCAGAGATTTAGGGTTTACTGGAAACACCATATATTTT.

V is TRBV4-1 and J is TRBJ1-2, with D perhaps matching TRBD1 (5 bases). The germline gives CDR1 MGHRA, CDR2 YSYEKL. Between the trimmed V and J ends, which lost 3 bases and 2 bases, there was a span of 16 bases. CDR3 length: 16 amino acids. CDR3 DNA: TGCGCCAGCAGCCAGCCGGGACGGCAGAAAAACTATGGCTACACCTTC. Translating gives CASSQPGRQKNYGYTF.

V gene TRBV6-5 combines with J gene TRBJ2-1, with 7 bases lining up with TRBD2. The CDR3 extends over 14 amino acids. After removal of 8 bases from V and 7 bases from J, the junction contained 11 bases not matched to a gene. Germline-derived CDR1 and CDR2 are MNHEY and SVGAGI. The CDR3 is CASGGTTKSNEQFF. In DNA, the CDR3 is TGTGCCAGCGGCGGGACTACCAAAAGTAATGAGCAGTTCTTC.

This CDR3 is CASSPSQPQHF. The CDR3 region has the DNA TGTGCCAGCAGCCCTAGTCAGCCCCAGCATTTT. The gene calls are TRBV28 and TRBJ1-5, with D unclear. From germline, CDR1 is MDHEN and CDR2 SYDVKM. V shed 6 bases and J shed 6 bases, with 6 bases lying between them. The CDR3 loop spans 11 amino acids.

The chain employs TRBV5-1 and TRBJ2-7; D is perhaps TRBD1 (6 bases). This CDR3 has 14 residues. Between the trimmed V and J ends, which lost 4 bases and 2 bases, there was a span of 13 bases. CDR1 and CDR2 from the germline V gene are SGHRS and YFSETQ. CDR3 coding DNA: TGCGCCAGCAGCCCGGGACACAGAACCTACGAGCAGTACTTC. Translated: CASSPGHRTYEQYF.

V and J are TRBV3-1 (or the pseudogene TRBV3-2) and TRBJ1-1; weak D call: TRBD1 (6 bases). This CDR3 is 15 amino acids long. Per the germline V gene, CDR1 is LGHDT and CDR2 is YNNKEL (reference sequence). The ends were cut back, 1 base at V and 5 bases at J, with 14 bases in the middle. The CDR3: CASSQAPQGQTEAFF. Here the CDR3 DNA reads TGTGCCAGCAGCCAAGCTCCGCAGGGGCAGACTGAAGCTTTCTTT.

CDR3 bases: TGTGCCAGCACCCCTGGGGGCAGGGTGAACACTGAAGCTTTCTTT. This codes for CASTPGGRVNTEAFF. V is TRBV6-5 and J is TRBJ1-1; the D gene is possibly TRBD1 (6 bases). V lost 7 bases and J lost 0, with 15 bases in between. The germline CDR1 and CDR2 sequences are MNHEY and SVGAGI. CDR3 length equals 15 residues.

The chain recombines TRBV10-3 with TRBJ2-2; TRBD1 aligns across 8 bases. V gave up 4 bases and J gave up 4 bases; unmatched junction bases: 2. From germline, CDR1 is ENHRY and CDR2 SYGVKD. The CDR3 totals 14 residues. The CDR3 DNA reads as TGTGCCATCAGTGGGACAGGGTTCACCGGGGAGCTGTTTTTT. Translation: CAISGTGFTGELFF.

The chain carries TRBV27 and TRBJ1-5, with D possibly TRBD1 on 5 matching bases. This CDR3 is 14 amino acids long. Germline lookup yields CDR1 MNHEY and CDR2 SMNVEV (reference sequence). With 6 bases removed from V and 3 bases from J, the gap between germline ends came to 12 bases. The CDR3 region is CASRSRQINQPQHF. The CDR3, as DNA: TGTGCCAGCAGATCTCGACAGATCAATCAGCCCCAGCATTTT.

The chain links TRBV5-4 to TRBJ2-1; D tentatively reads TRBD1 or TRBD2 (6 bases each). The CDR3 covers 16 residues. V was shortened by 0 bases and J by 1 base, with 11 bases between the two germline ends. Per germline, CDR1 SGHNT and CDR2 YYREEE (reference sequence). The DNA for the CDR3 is TGTGCCAGCAGCTTGGCGGGGGCGTCATCCTACAATGAGCAGTTCTTC. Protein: CASSLAGASSYNEQFF.

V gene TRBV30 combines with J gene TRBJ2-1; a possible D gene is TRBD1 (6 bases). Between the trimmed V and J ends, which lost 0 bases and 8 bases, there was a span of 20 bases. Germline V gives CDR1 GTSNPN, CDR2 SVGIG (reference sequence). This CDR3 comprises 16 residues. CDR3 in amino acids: CAWSVSRVSSGDEQFF. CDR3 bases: TGTGCCTGGAGTGTTTCCCGGGTTTCCTCAGGGGATGAGCAGTTCTTC.

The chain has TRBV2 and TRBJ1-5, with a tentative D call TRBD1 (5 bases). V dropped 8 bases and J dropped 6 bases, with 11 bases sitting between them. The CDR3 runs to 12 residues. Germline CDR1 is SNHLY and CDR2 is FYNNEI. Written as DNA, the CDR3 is TGTGCCAGCGGGCAGGGAAGTCAGCCCCAGCATTTT. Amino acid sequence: CASGQGSQPQHF.

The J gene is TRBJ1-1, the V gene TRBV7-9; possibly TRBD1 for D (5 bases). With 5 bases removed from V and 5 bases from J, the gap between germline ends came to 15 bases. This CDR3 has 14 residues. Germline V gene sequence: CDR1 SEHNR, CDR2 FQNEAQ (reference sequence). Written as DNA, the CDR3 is TGTGCCAGCAGCACCCAGGGAGAAGGAACTGAAGCTTTCTTT. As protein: CASSTQGEGTEAFF.

The CDR3 sequence: CASSLGPGGSTDTQYF. CDR3 sequence (DNA): TGTGCCAGCAGCTTAGGTCCGGGAGGAAGCACAGATACGCAGTATTTT. The chain links TRBV7-2 to TRBJ2-3; 7 nucleotides align to TRBD2. V shed 1 base, J shed 0 bases, and the junction held 4 bases outside the gene matches. Per the germline V gene, CDR1 is SGHTA and CDR2 is FQGNSA. The CDR3 has 16 residues.

The chain's CDR3 is CASQTGAHGELFF. The CDR3 nucleotides read TGTGCCAGCCAGACAGGGGCTCACGGGGAGCTGTTTTTT. The chain links TRBV19 to TRBJ2-2; TRBD1 matches 8 bases. From germline, CDR1 is LNHDA and CDR2 SQIVND (reference sequence). The CDR3 totals 13 residues. Trimming took 9 bases from V and 7 from J; bases not matched to a gene: 7. The variable domain in full, with the rest retrieved from reference TRBV19 and TRBJ2-2, is DGGITQSPKYLFRKEGQNVTLSCEQNLNHDAMYWYRQDPGQGLRLIYYSQIVNDFQKGDIAEGYSVSREKKESFPLTVTSAQKNPTAFYLCASQTGAHGELFFGEGSRLTVL.

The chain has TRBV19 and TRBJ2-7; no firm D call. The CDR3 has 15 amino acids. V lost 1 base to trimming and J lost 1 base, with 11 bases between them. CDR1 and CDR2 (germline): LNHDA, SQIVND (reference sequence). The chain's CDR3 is CASSIGRDNSYEQYF. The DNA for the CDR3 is TGTGCCAGTAGTATAGGGAGAGACAATTCCTACGAGCAGTACTTC.

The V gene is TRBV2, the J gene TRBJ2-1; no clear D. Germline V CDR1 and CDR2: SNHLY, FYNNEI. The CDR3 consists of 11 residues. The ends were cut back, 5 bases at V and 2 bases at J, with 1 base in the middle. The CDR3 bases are TGTGCCAGCAGTCCCTACAATGAGCAGTTCTTC. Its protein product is CASSPYNEQFF.

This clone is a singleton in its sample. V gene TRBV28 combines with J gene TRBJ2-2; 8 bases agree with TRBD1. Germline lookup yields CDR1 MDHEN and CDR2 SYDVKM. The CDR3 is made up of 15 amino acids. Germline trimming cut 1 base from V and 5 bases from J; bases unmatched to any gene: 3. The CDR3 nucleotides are TGTGCCAGCAGTTTATTTCAGGGGGCTACCGGGGAGCTGTTTTTT. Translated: CASSLFQGATGELFF.

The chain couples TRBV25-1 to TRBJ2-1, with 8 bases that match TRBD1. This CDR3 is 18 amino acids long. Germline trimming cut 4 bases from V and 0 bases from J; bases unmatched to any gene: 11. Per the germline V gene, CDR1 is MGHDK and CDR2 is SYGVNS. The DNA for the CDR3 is TGTGCCAGCAGTGTGGCAGGGGGCTCCCTGAGCTCCTACAATGAGCAGTTCTTC. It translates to CASSVAGGSLSSYNEQFF.

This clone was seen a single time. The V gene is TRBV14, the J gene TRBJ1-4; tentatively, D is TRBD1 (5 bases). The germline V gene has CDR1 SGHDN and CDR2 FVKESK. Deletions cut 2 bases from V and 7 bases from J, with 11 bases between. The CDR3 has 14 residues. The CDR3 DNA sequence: TGTGCCAGCAGCCAATCATGGGGCGGTGAAAAACTGTTTTTT. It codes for CASSQSWGGEKLFF.

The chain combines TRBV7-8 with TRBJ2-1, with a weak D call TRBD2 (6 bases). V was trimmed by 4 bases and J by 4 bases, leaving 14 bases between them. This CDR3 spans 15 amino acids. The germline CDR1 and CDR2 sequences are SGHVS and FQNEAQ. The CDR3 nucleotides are TGTGCCAGCAGCTCCATTGGGGGGTTGTACAATGAGCAGTTCTTC. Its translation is CASSSIGGLYNEQFF.

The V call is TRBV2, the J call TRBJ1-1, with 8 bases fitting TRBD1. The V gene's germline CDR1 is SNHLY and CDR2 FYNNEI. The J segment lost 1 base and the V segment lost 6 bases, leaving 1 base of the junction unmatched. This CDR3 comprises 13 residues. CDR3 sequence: CASRQGENTEAFF. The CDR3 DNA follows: TGTGCCAGCAGACAGGGGGAGAACACTGAAGCTTTCTTT.

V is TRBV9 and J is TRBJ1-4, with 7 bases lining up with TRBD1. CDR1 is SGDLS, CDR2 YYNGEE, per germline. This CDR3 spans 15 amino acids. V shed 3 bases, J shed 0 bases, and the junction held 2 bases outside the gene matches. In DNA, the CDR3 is TGTGCCAGCAGCGGACAGGGAACAACTAATGAAAAACTGTTTTTT. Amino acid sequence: CASSGQGTTNEKLFF.